This paragraph reports one T cell receptor (beta chain). Its specificity is not known. V shed 1 base, J shed 9 bases, and the junction held 9 bases outside the gene matches. The CDR3 runs 15 residues. The germline V gene encodes CDR1 LGHNA and CDR2 YSLEER. Lymphocytes from graft epithelium and lamina propria were isolated. The entry originates in a study of graft-versus-host responses after intestinal transplantation. Study details: Every transplant recipient was induced with anti-thymocyte globulin, then maintained on tacrolimus and steroids for approximately three years. Points from the study as a whole: Some GvH clones appeared in ileal mucosa or blood before recipient bone marrow. There was an association between peak levels of circulating GvH clones and early post-transplant HvG declines.

Generated by immunoSEQ multiplex PCR, the TCRdb table keeps only in-frame clones and is missing some. Counted here are 2,000 or so clones, roughly nine tenths occurring once; the ten biggest clones make up 15% to 20%. The source was ileum tissue, collected nearly 70 days after transplant. This TCR derives from a human patient who received an intestinal transplant, so some T cells may come from the graft donor. The rearrangement uses TRBV4-3 and TRBJ2-1; 7 bases are a match to TRBD1. The CDR3 region is CASSQGYSDRAEQFF. CDR3 sequence (DNA): TGCGCCAGCAGCCAAGGTTATTCCGACAGGGCTGAGCAGTTCTTC.